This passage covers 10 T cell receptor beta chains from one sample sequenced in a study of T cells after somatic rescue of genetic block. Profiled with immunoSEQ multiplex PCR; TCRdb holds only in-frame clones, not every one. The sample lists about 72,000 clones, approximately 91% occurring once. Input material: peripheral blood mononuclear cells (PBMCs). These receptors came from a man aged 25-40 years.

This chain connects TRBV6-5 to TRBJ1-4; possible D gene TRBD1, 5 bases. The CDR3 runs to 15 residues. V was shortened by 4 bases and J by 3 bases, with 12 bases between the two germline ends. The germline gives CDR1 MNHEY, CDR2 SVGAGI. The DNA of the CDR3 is TGTGCCAGCAGTTTAAGGGGCATCTCTAATGAAAAACTGTTTTTT. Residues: CASSLRGISNEKLFF.

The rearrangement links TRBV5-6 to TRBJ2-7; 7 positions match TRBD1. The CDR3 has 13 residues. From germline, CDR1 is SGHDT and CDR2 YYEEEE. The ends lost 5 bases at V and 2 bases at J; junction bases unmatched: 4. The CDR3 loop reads CASRGDSTYEQYF. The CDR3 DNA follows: TGTGCCAGCAGGGGGGACAGTACCTACGAGCAGTACTTC. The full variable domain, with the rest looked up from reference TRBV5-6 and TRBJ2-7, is DAGVTQSPTHLIKTRGQQVTLRCSPKSGHDTVSWYQQALGQGPQFIFQYYEEEERQRGNFPDRFSGHQFPNYSSELNVNALLLGDSALYLCASRGDSTYEQYFGPGTRLTVT.

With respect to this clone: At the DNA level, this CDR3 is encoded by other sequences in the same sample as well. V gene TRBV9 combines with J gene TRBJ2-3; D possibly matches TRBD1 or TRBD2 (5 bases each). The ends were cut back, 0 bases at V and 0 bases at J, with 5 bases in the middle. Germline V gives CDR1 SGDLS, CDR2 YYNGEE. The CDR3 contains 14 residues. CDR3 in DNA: TGTGCCAGCAGCGTAGGGGGGAGCACAGATACGCAGTATTTT. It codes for CASSVGGSTDTQYF.

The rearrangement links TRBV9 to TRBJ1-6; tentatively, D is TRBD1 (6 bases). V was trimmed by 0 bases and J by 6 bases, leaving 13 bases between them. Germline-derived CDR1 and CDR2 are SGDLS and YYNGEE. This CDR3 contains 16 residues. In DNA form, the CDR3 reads TGTGCCAGCAGCGTAGGAGGGGGGCGCGGTAATTCACCCCTCCACTTT. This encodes CASSVGGGRGNSPLHF.

CDR3 nucleotides: TGCGCCAGCAGCTTGGATAGTGTCAGGAATTCACCCCTCCACTTT. It translates to CASSLDSVRNSPLHF. The chain uses TRBV5-1 and TRBJ1-6; no reliable D call. CDR3 length equals 15 residues. The ends were cut back, 0 bases at V and 7 bases at J, with 11 bases in the middle. CDR1 is SGHRS, CDR2 YFSETQ, per germline. Drawing the rest from reference TRBV5-1 and TRBJ1-6, the complete variable domain is KAGVTQTPRYLIKTRGQQVTLSCSPISGHRSVSWYQQTPGQGLQFLFEYFSETQRNKGNFPGRFSGRQFSNSRSEMNVSTLELGDSALYLCASSLDSVRNSPLHFGNGTRLTVT.

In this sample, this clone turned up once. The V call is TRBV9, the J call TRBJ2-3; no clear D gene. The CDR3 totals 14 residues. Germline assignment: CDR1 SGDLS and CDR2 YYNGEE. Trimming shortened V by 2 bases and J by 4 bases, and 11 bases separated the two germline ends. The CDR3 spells CASSVGLSPDTQYF. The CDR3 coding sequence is TGTGCCAGCAGCGTCGGGCTATCCCCAGATACGCAGTATTTT.

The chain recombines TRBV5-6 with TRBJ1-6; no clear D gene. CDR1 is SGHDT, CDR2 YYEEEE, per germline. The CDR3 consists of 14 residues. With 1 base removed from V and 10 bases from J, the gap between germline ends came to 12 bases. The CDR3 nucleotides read TGTGCCAGCAGCTTGTATAGTGCCGGGTCACCCCTCCACTTT. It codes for CASSLYSAGSPLHF. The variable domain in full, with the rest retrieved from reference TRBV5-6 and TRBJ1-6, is DAGVTQSPTHLIKTRGQQVTLRCSPKSGHDTVSWYQQALGQGPQFIFQYYEEEERQRGNFPDRFSGHQFPNYSSELNVNALLLGDSALYLCASSLYSAGSPLHFGNGTRLTVT.

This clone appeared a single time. The CDR3 loop reads CASSLAGRETQYF. The CDR3, as DNA: TGTGCCAGCAGTTTGGCAGGGAGGGAGACCCAGTACTTC. The chain has TRBV28 and TRBJ2-5, with D tentatively TRBD2 (6 bases). This CDR3 is built from 13 residues. Deletions cut 3 bases from V and 5 bases from J, with 10 bases between. CDR1 and CDR2 (germline): MDHEN, SYDVKM.

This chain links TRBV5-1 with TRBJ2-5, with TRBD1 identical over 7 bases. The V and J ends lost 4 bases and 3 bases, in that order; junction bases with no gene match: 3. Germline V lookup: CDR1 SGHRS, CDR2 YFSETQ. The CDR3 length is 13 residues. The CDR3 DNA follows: TGCGCCAGCAGCCACGGGACAGAAGAGACCCAGTACTTC. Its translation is CASSHGTEETQYF.

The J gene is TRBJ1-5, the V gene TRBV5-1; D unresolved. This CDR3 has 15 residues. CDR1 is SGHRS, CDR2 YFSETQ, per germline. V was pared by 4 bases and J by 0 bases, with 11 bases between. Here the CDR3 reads CASSAEGSSNQPQHF. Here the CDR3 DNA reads TGCGCCAGCAGCGCCGAGGGTAGTAGCAATCAGCCCCAGCATTTT. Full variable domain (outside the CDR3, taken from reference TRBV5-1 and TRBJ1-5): KAGVTQTPRYLIKTRGQQVTLSCSPISGHRSVSWYQQTPGQGLQFLFEYFSETQRNKGNFPGRFSGRQFSNSRSEMNVSTLELGDSALYLCASSAEGSSNQPQHFGDGTRLSIL.